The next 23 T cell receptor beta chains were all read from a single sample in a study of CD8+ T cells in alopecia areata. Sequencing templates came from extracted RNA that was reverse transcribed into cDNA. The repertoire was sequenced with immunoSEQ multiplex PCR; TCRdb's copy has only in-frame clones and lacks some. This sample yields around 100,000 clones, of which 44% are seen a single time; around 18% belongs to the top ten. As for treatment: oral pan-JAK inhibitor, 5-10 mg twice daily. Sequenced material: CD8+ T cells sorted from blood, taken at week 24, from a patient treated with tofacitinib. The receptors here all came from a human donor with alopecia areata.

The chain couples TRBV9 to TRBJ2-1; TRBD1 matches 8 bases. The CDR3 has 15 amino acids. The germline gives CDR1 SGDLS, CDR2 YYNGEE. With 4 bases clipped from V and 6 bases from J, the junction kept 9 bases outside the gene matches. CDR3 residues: CASSPTGGTRNEQFF. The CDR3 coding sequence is TGTGCCAGCAGCCCAACAGGGGGAACGCGCAATGAGCAGTTCTTC.

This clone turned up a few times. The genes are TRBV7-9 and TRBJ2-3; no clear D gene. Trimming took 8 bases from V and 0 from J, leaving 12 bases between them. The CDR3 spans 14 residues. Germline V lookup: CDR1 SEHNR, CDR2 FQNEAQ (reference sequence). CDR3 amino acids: CASPGSSSTDTQYF. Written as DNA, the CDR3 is TGTGCCAGCCCTGGCTCGTCTAGCACAGATACGCAGTATTTT.

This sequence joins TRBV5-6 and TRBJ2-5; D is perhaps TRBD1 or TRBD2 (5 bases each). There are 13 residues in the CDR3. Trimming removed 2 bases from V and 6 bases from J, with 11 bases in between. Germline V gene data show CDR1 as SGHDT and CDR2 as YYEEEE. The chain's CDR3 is CASSFGGGKTQYF. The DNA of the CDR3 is TGTGCCAGCAGCTTCGGTGGGGGAAAGACCCAGTACTTC.

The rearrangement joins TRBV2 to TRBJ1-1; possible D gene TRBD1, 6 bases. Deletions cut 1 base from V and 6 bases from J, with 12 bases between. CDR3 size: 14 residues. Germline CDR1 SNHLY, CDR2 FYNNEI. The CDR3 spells CASSEGRGDPEAFF. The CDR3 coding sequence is TGTGCCAGCAGTGAAGGCAGGGGAGATCCTGAAGCTTTCTTT.

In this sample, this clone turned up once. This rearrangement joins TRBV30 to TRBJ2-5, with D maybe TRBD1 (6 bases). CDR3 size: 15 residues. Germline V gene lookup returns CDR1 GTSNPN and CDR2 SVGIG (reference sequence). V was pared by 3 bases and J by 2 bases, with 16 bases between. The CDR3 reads CAWSGEDSEQETQYF. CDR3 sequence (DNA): TGTGCCTGGAGCGGCGAGGACAGCGAACAAGAGACCCAGTACTTC.

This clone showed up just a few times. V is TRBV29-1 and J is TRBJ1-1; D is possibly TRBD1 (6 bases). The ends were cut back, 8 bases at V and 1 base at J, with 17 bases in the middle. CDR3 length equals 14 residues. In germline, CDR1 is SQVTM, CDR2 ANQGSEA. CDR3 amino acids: CSTSGWGPNTEAFF. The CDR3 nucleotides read TGCAGCACCTCGGGCTGGGGGCCGAACACTGAAGCTTTCTTT.

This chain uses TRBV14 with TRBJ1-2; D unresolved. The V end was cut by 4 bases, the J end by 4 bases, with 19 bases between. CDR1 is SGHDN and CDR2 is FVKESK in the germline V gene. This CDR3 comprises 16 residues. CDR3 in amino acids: CASSPYGDMDRYGYTF. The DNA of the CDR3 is TGTGCCAGCAGCCCCTACGGAGACATGGATCGCTATGGCTACACCTTC.

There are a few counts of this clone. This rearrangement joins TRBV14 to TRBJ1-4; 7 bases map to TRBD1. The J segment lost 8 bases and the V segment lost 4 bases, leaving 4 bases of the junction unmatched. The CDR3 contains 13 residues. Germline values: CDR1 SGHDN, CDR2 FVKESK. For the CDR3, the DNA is TGTGCCAGCAGCCCGACAGGGTGGGAAAAACTGTTTTTT. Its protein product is CASSPTGWEKLFF.

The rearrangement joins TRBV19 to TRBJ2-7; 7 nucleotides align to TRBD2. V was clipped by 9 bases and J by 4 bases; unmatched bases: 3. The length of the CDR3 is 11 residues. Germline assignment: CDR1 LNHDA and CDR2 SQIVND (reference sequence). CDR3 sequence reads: CASTGGYEQYF. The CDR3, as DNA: TGTGCCAGCACGGGGGGTTACGAGCAGTACTTC. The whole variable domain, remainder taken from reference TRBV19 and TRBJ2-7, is DGGITQSPKYLFRKEGQNVTLSCEQNLNHDAMYWYRQDPGQGLRLIYYSQIVNDFQKGDIAEGYSVSREKKESFPLTVTSAQKNPTAFYLCASTGGYEQYFGPGTRLTVT.

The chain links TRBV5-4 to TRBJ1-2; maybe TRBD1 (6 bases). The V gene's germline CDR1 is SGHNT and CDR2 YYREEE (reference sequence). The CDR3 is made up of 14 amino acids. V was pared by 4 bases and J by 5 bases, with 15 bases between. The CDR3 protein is CASSQRGIGYGYTF. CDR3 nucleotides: TGTGCCAGCAGCCAGAGGGGGATTGGGTATGGCTACACCTTC.

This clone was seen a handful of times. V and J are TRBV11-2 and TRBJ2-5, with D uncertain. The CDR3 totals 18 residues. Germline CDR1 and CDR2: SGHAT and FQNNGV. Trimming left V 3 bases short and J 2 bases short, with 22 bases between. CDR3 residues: CASSFPRQDEVRQETQYF. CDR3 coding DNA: TGTGCCAGCAGCTTCCCTCGTCAGGACGAAGTTAGGCAAGAGACCCAGTACTTC. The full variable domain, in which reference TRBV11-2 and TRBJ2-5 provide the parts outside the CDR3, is EAGVAQSPRYKIIEKRQSVAFWCNPISGHATLYWYQQILGQGPKLLIQFQNNGVVDDSQLPKDRFSAERLKGVDSTLKIQPAKLEDSAVYLCASSFPRQDEVRQETQYFGPGTRLLVL.

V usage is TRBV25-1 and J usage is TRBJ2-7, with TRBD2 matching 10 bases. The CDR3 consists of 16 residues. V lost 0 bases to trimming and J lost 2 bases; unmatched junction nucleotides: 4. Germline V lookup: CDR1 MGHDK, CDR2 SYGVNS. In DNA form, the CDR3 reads TGTGCCAGCAGTGAATATAGCGGGAGGTCCGCCTACGAGCAGTACTTC. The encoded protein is CASSEYSGRSAYEQYF.

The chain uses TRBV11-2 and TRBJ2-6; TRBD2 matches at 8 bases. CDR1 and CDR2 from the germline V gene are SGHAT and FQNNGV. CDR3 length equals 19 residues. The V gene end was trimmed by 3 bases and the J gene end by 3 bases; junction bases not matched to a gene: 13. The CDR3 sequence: CASSFVLAEFTRGANVLTF. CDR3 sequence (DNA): TGTGCCAGCAGCTTCGTACTAGCGGAATTTACCCGTGGGGCCAACGTCCTGACTTTC.

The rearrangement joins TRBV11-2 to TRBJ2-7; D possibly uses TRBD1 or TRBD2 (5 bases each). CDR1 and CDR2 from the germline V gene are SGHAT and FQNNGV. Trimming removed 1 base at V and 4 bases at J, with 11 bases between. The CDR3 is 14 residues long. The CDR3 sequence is CASSLGGNLYEQYF. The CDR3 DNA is TGTGCCAGCAGCTTAGGGGGGAACCTATACGAGCAGTACTTC.

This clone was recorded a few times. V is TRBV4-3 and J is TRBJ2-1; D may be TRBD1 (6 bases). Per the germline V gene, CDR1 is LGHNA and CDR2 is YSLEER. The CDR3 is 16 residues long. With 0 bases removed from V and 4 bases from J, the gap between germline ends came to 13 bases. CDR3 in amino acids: CASSQETDSFYNEQFF. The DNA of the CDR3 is TGCGCCAGCAGCCAAGAAACGGACAGTTTTTACAATGAGCAGTTCTTC.

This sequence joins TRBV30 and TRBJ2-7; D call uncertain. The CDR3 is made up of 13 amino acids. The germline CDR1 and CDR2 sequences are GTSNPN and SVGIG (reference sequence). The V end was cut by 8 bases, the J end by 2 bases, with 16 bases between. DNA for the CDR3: TGTGCCCCCCTAACAGCGCCTACCTACGAGCAGTACTTC. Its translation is CAPLTAPTYEQYF.

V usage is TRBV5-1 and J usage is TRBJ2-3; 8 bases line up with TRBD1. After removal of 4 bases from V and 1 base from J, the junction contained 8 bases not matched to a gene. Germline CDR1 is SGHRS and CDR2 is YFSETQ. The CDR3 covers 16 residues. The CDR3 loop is CASSTRTGSGTDTQYF. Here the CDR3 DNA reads TGCGCCAGCAGCACCCGGACAGGGTCGGGCACAGATACGCAGTATTTT.

For the CDR3, the DNA is TGTGCCAGCAGCTATACTGGATATACGCAGTATTTT. Translation: CASSYTGYTQYF. V usage is TRBV7-2 and J usage is TRBJ2-3; D unresolved. Per the germline V gene, CDR1 is SGHTA and CDR2 is FQGNSA. The CDR3 length is 12 residues. With 4 bases removed from V and 7 bases from J, the gap between germline ends came to 9 bases.

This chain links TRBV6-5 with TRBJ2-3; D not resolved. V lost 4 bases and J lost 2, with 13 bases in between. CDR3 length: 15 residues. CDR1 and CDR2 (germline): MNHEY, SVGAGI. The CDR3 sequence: CASSLESRPTDTQYF. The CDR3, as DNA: TGTGCCAGCAGTTTAGAAAGCCGGCCCACAGATACGCAGTATTTT.

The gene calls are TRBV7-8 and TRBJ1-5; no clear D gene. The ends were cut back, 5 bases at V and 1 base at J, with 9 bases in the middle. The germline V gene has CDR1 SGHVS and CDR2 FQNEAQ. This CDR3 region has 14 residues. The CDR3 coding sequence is TGTGCCAGCAGCCCGGTACGCAGCAATCAGCCCCAGCATTTT. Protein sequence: CASSPVRSNQPQHF.

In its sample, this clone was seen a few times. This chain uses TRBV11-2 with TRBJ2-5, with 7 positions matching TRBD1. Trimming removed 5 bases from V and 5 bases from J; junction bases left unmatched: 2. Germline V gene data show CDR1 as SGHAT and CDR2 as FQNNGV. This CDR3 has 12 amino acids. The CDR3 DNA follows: TGTGCCAGCAGCAGGGGGCAGGAGACCCAGTACTTC. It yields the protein CASSRGQETQYF.

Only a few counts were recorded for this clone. CDR3 bases: TGTGCCAGCAGTCAGGGGGCTGCTGAAGCTTTCTTT. This gives the protein CASSQGAAEAFF. This chain uses TRBV6-1 with TRBJ1-1, with 8 bases matching TRBD1. The ends lost 5 bases at V and 6 bases at J; junction bases unmatched: 2. The V gene's germline CDR1 is MNHNS and CDR2 SASEGT. The CDR3 totals 12 residues.

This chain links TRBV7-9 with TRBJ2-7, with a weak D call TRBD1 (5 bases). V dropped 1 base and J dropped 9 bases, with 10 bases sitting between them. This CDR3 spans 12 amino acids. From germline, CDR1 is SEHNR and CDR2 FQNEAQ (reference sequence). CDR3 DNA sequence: TGTGCCAGCAGCTTAGGGGGCGGCGGGCAGTACTTC. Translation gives CASSLGGGGQYF.